Included here is one T cell receptor (beta chain) sequence, with context. What it binds is not known. This sample was included in a study of T cell clonotyping in hematopoietic cell transplantation. The table came from immunoSEQ multiplex PCR; TCRdb's copy has only in-frame clones and leaves some out. There are 17,000 or so clones in the sample; roughly 90% occur only once, and approximately 2.6% lies in the top ten. Study results and limitations: Broader posttransplant TCR repertoire diversity was predicted by graft donor and pretransplant recipient Inverse Simpson Index values.

This clonotype was sampled from a man between 45 and 60 years old in good health. Some clones in this sample may be carry-over from other donors' samples. Sequences were obtained from peripheral blood mononuclear cells.

The DNA for the CDR3 is TGTGCCAGCAGCGAAGGACTAGCGGGGGGCTACGAGCAGTACTTC. Amino acids: CASSEGLAGGYEQYF. The rearrangement links TRBV9 to TRBJ2-7; TRBD2 matches at 14 bases. CDR3 length: 15 residues. V was clipped by 3 bases and J by 3 bases; unmatched bases: 2. The V gene's germline CDR1 is SGDLS and CDR2 YYNGEE.